This T cell receptor beta chain came from a study of CD8 T cells in ankylosing spondylitis. Study findings and constraints: Reported data indicate significant enrichment of disease-linked clones within matched ankylosing spondylitis synovial fluid. Seemingly distinctive of ankylosing spondylitis blood was a TCR beta motif formed by eight highly homologous variants.

Regarding this clonotype: Its target is unknown.

CDR1 MRHNA and CDR2 SNTAGT come from the germline V gene. The CDR3 is made up of 13 amino acids. The V end lost 8 bases, the J end lost 2 bases, and 7 bases lay between the germline ends. As the method for making TCR beta libraries, quantitative 5'-RACE with molecular barcodes was used. TCRdb reprocessed the 5' RACE reads via MiXCR and lists one record per CDR3 protein. The sample holds around 450,000 distinct CDR3 sequences; roughly 26% are singletons and the top ten take 0.89%. The sequenced sample consisted of blood, either unsorted or a sorted T cell fraction (not recorded which). This TCR derives from a male donor with ankylosing spondylitis. This chain links TRBV6-4 with TRBJ1-6; D is ambiguous. The chain's CDR3 is CASSATYNSPLHF. The CDR3 DNA sequence: TGTGCCAGCTCAGCGACCTATAATTCACCCCTCCACTTT.